These 10 T cell receptor beta chains were sequenced from one sample in a study of blood T cell repertoires in COVID-19. Clones were read by immunoSEQ multiplex PCR, and TCRdb kept only the in-frame ones, dropping some. The sample shows some 420,000 clones, roughly nine tenths of them seen only once. Sequencing was done on a sample of PBMCs or T cells enriched from blood (not recorded which). Receptors originate from a man aged 25 to 45 who had recovered from COVID-19.

The chain couples TRBV7-2 to TRBJ2-7; 8 bases align to TRBD1. This CDR3 region has 15 residues. CDR1 is SGHTA, CDR2 FQGNSA, per germline. V lost 5 bases and J lost 5; bases outside the gene matches: 11. CDR3 protein: CASSPQDRVNDEQYF. In nucleotides, the CDR3 is TGTGCCAGCAGCCCTCAGGACAGGGTTAACGACGAGCAGTACTTC.

In this sample, this clone turned up once. The chain joins TRBV2 to TRBJ2-5; D possibly corresponds to TRBD1 (6 bases). This CDR3 has 14 amino acids. V gave up 9 bases and J gave up 0 bases, with 14 bases separating them. The germline gives CDR1 SNHLY, CDR2 FYNNEI. This CDR3 reads CASILGQNQETQYF. The DNA for the CDR3 is TGTGCCAGTATATTAGGACAGAACCAAGAGACCCAGTACTTC.

The chain combines TRBV4-1 with TRBJ1-1; D gene uncertain. There are 14 residues in the CDR3. The V gene lost 4 bases and the J gene lost 3 bases, with 12 bases spanning the gap. Germline V gene data show CDR1 as MGHRA and CDR2 as YSYEKL. The CDR3 DNA follows: TGCGCCAGCAGCCCGACCGGGGAGGACACTGAAGCTTTCTTT. It translates to CASSPTGEDTEAFF.

The chain couples TRBV11-3 to TRBJ2-2, with D possibly TRBD1 on 6 matching bases. Germline V gene lookup returns CDR1 SGHNT and CDR2 YENEEA. The CDR3 covers 17 residues. The ends were cut back, 4 bases at V and 0 bases at J, with 15 bases in the middle. In DNA, the CDR3 is TGTGCCAGCAGCTCAGCCGGGACAATTTCGAACACCGGGGAGCTGTTTTTT. Amino acids: CASSSAGTISNTGELFF.

This clone was counted once. The chain employs TRBV28 and TRBJ2-3; D unresolved. V was cut by 11 bases and J by 2 bases, with 11 bases left in between. Looked up from germline, CDR1 is MDHEN and CDR2 is SYDVKM. This CDR3 has 12 amino acids. This CDR3 is CASGGITDTQYF. The DNA of the CDR3 is TGTGCCTCCGGCGGAATCACAGATACGCAGTATTTT.

The chain uses TRBV6-6 and TRBJ1-5; D is perhaps TRBD1 (6 bases). Trimming removed 2 bases from V and 4 bases from J, with 15 bases in between. CDR3 size: 16 residues. Germline CDR1 is MNHNY and CDR2 is SVGAGI (reference sequence). The CDR3 region is CASSYLQTGSNQPQHF. The DNA of the CDR3 is TGTGCCAGCAGTTACCTTCAGACAGGATCTAATCAGCCCCAGCATTTT.

The genes are TRBV5-4 and TRBJ2-1; TRBD2 might be the D (6 bases). This CDR3 is built from 16 residues. Per the germline V gene, CDR1 is SGHNT and CDR2 is YYREEE (reference sequence). The V and J ends lost 7 bases and 0 bases respectively, with 17 bases between them. CDR3 DNA: TGTGCCAGCTCCCCCCTTGCGACTAGCTCCTACAATGAGCAGTTCTTC. It is translated as CASSPLATSSYNEQFF.

The rearrangement joins TRBV19 to TRBJ1-2; tentative D call: TRBD1 (6 bases). Germline CDR1 is LNHDA and CDR2 is SQIVND (reference sequence). Trimming pared 7 bases from V and 4 bases from J, leaving 16 bases between. This CDR3 is built from 14 residues. CDR3 nucleotides: TGTGCCAGTACTCACGGACAGACGCGCTATGGCTACACCTTC. Translation: CASTHGQTRYGYTF. Complete variable domain (other parts from reference TRBV19 and TRBJ1-2): DGGITQSPKYLFRKEGQNVTLSCEQNLNHDAMYWYRQDPGQGLRLIYYSQIVNDFQKGDIAEGYSVSREKKESFPLTVTSAQKNPTAFYLCASTHGQTRYGYTFGSGTRLTVV.

The rearrangement joins TRBV7-2 to TRBJ1-5, with 9 bases lining up with TRBD1. The CDR3 is 15 amino acids. V dropped 5 bases and J dropped 1; count of bases not matched to a gene: 3. CDR1 and CDR2 from the germline V gene are SGHTA and FQGNSA. The CDR3 sequence is CASSQTGGSNQPQHF. As DNA, the CDR3 is TGTGCCAGCAGCCAAACAGGGGGCAGCAATCAGCCCCAGCATTTT.

This clone came up a few times. This chain uses TRBV11-3 with TRBJ2-2; TRBD1 might be the D (6 bases). Germline V gene sequence: CDR1 SGHNT, CDR2 YENEEA. Between the trimmed V and J ends, which lost 5 bases and 5 bases, there was a span of 12 bases. The CDR3 totals 14 residues. DNA of the CDR3: TGTGCCAGCAGCCGCGGACAGTCAACCGGGGAGCTGTTTTTT. This translates into CASSRGQSTGELFF.